This T cell receptor beta chain was profiled in a study of T cell clones after liver transplantation. Study background: Without induction therapy, subjects received standard immunosuppression until 12-24 months post-transplant. Tolerant meant at least one year fully off immunosuppression without liver enzymes above twice normal.

The data were produced by immunoSEQ multiplex PCR, yet TCRdb's version contains in-frame clones alone and is incomplete. There are 68,000 or so clones in the sample; around 93% occur only once, and 0.75% to 1% lies in the top ten. Thawed unstimulated PBMCs were FACS-sorted by CD3, CD4 and CD8 into two populations. This CDR3 region has 17 residues. Germline lookup yields CDR1 LNHDA and CDR2 SQIVND (reference sequence). The V and J ends lost 1 base and 0 bases respectively, with 12 bases between them. This clone was recorded once. Antigen: not known. Study-level findings and limits: Migration into the graft, not deletion, may explain lost graft donor-reactive T cells.

The starting material was CD4+ T cells from blood, obtained about 27 months after liver transplant. The receptor was derived from a human patient who received a liver transplant. Some T cells could come from the graft donor. The rearrangement uses TRBV19 and TRBJ2-2; D is ambiguous. The CDR3 DNA follows: TGTGCCAGTAGTATAGGGGGTACGGTTACGAACACCGGGGAGCTGTTTTTT. It yields the protein CASSIGGTVTNTGELFF.